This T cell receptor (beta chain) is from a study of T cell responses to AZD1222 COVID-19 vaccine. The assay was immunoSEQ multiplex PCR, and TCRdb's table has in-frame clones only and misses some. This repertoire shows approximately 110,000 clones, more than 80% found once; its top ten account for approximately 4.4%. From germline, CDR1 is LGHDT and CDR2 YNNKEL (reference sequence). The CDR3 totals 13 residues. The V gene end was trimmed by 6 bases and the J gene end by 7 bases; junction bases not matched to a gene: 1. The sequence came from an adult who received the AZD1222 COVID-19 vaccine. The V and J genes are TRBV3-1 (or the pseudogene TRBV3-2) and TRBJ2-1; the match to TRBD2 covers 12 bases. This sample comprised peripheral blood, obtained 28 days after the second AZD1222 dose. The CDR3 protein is CASRTSGGNEQFF. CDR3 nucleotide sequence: TGTGCCAGCAGGACTAGCGGGGGTAATGAGCAGTTCTTC.